This TCR beta chain was sequenced during a study of identical twins (dated by TCRdb to the mid-2010s). Regarding the complete study: To test whether fetal clonotypes persist, the study used deep sequencing on TCR alpha and beta repertoires from monozygotic twins, unrelated adults of various ages, and cord blood. To rule out contamination, replicate twin experiments were performed at different times with different library preparation protocols. The full study reports these points: Compared with coincidental sharing between unrelated individuals, an excess of low generation-probability sequences was observed among out-of-frame TCR alpha sequences shared between twins. Out-of-frame TCR alpha sharing in monozygotic twins was systematically underestimated by recombination models, whereas sharing between unrelated individuals was in agreement with the recombination models. Conclusions relied on cross-sectional statistical analysis, since the same donors could not be followed over many years. Zero-insertion analyses could be partly confounded by invariant T cells such as MAIT and iNKT, although diverse VJ usage argued against such confounding for most clonotypes. Fewer insertions were carried by abundant cord blood beta clonotypes; a weaker similar trend was observed in young adult naive repertoires, while no such trend was observed in memory repertoires. Excess twin sharing in beta out-of-frame sequences was weaker because fewer shared sequences lowered the signal-to-noise ratio.

Reading from cysteine to phenylalanine, the CDR3 counts 16 amino acids. Of all the DNA, just the CDR3 is kept, 48 bases in frame from base 1. The germline ends are 27 bases apart after V is trimmed by 3 bases and J by 13 bases. For CDR1 and CDR2, the germline V gene lists LGHNA and YNFKEQ. For this clonotype: What antigen it recognizes has not been identified. Base qualities are not recorded, but no much larger clone differs from it by a single base.

The library was generated by 5' RACE. TCRdb shows the sequencer as Illumina HiSeq 2000. A universal primer binding site was added through template switching, and the final cDNA carried a unique molecular identifier so that TCR cDNA molecules could be counted accurately. Specific primers in the conserved constant-segment region were used to synthesize first-strand cDNA for TCR alpha and beta chains. To control for contamination, each cDNA library was double barcoded with a SMART-Mk sample barcode plus Illumina barcodes. TruSeq adapter sequences along with Illumina sample barcodes were introduced in two successive PCR steps. The Illumina HiSeq platform was used with custom primers to sequence TCR alpha and beta cDNA libraries. Turning to the authors' computational methods: Raw reads were processed with MiGEC to extract unique molecular identifiers, and MiXCR was used to determine CDR3 positions. Recombination models were inferred per individual with the repgenHMM and IGoR tools using an EM algorithm. The analysis of shared clonotypes was done with the tcR package in R, with sharing normalized by the product of cloneset sizes. To study raw recombination free of thymic and clonal selection effects, out-of-frame nonproductive sequences were analyzed. TCRdb ran its own pipeline on the public reads, namely fastp trimming at Q25 and MiXCR clone calling, and kept in-frame beta chains. Identical CDR3 proteins give one entry, which carries the most common genes and DNA. It is TCRdb's table, rather than the study itself, that gives the V and J calls and clone size. This sample has 450,000 or so distinct CDR3 sequences in its table, and more than 20% of those were observed once. Of the sample, 2.5% to 3.5% is held by the ten largest clones.

All donors were healthy Caucasians. Three pairs of female monozygotic twins, all aged roughly 18 to 29 years, were included in the twin cohort. Positive isolation kits from Invitrogen were used to isolate the CD4+ and CD8+ T cell populations. The sample was also reused in another study, on T cells expressing NK-cell markers. The other study reports the following: TCR beta-chain repertoires were profiled in sorted CD3+CD56+NKG2C+, CD3+CD56+NKG2C- and CD3+CD56-NKG2C+ T-cell subsets from fewer than 10 donors. Among the eight sequenced donors, only one was HCMV-seronegative, while the other seven were HCMV-seropositive. In several experiments an anti-gammadeltaTCR antibody was added to restrict sorting to alphabetaTCR-expressing T cells. In more than five donors, the dominant CD3+CD56+NKG2C+ clonotypes were found to rank among the top 10 CD8+ clonotypes and to make up roughly 1.0-7.0% of CD8+ T cells. Those dominant clonotypes were again the most abundant among CD3+CD56-NKG2C+ cells in a handful of donors, at roughly 25-65%. It remained unclear whether the expanded NKG2C-expressing T cell clones were specific for HCMV antigens. The eight sequenced donors were randomly selected healthy volunteers, three men and five women. A commercial ELISA kit detecting HCMV-specific IgG in serum was used to determine HCMV serostatus. MIGEC was used to demultiplex reads and group the reads by UMI, and MiTCR was used to assemble and quantify clonotypes. To exclude erroneous sequences, only TCR cDNA sequences supported by at least two reads were retained. The tcR package was used for downstream repertoire analysis, with clonotypes matched between fractions based on CDR3 nucleotide sequence plus V segment. Antigen specificity was annotated against VDJdb with VDJmatch, allowing one amino acid substitution in CDR3.

Sequences were obtained from CD4+ T cells sorted from blood. The TCR was taken from a woman aged 18-35 years in good health. The chain is made from TRBV4-2 and TRBJ1-1, with the identity of the D gene unclear. Read as DNA, the sequence is TGTGCCAGCAGCCAGGCCGTTCAGGTTATAACACTGAATGTTTTCTTT. It codes for CASSQAVQVITLNVFF.